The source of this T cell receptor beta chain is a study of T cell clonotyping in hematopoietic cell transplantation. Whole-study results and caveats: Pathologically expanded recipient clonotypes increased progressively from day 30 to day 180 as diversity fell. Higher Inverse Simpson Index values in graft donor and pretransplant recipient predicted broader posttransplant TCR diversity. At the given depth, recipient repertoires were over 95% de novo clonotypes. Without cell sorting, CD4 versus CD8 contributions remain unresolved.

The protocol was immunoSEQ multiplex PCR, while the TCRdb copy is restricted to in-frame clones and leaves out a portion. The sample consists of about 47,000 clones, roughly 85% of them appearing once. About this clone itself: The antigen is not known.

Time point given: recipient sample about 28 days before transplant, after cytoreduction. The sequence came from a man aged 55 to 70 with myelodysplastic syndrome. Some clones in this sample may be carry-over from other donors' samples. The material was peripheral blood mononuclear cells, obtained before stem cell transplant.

CDR3 in DNA: TGTGCCAGCAGCGTAGAAGGGGCAGGGGAGCAGTACTTC. Translated, it gives CASSVEGAGEQYF. The genes are TRBV9 and TRBJ2-7; the D gene is possibly TRBD1 (5 bases). This CDR3 has 13 amino acids. Trimming left V 0 bases short and J 7 bases short, with 11 bases between. The germline CDR1 and CDR2 sequences are SGDLS and YYNGEE.